Only a few counts were recorded for the clone carrying this T cell receptor beta chain. The antigen remains undetermined. This sample is part of a study of early stage breast cancer tumors. V was cut by 1 base and J by 1 base, with 10 bases left in between. The CDR3 contains 15 residues. Germline V gene lookup returns CDR1 MGHRA and CDR2 YSYEKL. Study-wide results and caveats: Chain pairing and CD4, CD8 or FOXP3 expression were not captured.

Each sample had two DNA replicates, roughly 0.5 ug blood or 1.5 ug tissue. TCRdb's copy holds only in-frame clones and misses some; the assay was immunoSEQ multiplex PCR. The sample consists of around 78,000 clones, around 85% of them appearing once. The receptor was derived from a person aged 60 to 70 with breast cancer. J is TRBJ1-2 and V is TRBV4-1, with D possibly TRBD1 on 5 matching bases. Sequenced sample: blood. The CDR3 coding sequence is TGCGCCAGCAGCCAAGCTGGGGCCAGTAACTATGGCTACACCTTC. This sequence encodes CASSQAGASNYGYTF.